The rows below give T cell receptor beta chains drawn from one sample of a study of shared T cell receptors in the human thymus. Only in-frame clones appear in the TCRdb table, and some are missing; sequencing was by immunoSEQ multiplex PCR. The sample has about 660,000 clones, 70% to 90% seen once; the top ten hold 0.01%. This sample was shared with a second study, whose subject was human thymus T cells.

Sequenced input: thymocytes. The receptors were sampled from a boy in the first two years of life with a congenital heart defect. CDR3s include the opening cysteine and the closing phenylalanine or tryptophan. D genes are given only for firm matches. Clone size is stated in some rows and not others, as once, few, many or a class when expanded.

TRBV18	-	TRBJ2-7	TRBD2	CASSPTSGSYEQYF	TGTGCCAGCTCACCGACTAGCGGGAGTTACGAGCAGTACTTC
TRBV6-5	-	TRBJ2-7	-	CASSRTVTRYEQYF	TGTGCCAGCAGCCGGACAGTGACCCGCTACGAGCAGTACTTC
TRBV12-5	once	TRBJ2-7	TRBD1	CASGLVNSSGTGDYEQYF	TGTGCTAGTGGTTTGGTAAATTCGTCGGGGACAGGGGACTACGAGCAGTACTTC
TRBV4-3	-	TRBJ2-7	-	CASSPNLGDIAQKEQYF	TGCGCCAGCAGCCCAAACCTGGGGGACATCGCCCAAAAAGAGCAGTACTTC
TRBV28	few	TRBJ2-6	TRBD1	CASSELGGTGASGANVLTF	TGTGCCAGCAGTGAACTCGGCGGGACAGGGGCGTCTGGGGCCAACGTCCTGACTTTC
TRBV4-3	-	TRBJ2-6	TRBD2	CASSQFLADPPGANVLTF	TGCGCCAGCAGCCAATTCCTAGCGGACCCCCCTGGGGCCAACGTCCTGACTTTC
TRBV14	-	TRBJ2-5	-	CASSQGVGLGSPHQETQYF	TGTGCCAGCAGCCAAGGCGTCGGTCTCGGGTCCCCCCACCAAGAGACCCAGTACTTC
TRBV4-3	-	TRBJ2-1	-	CASSQEGLGSSSYNEQFF	TGCGCCAGCAGCCAAGAGGGTCTCGGGAGTAGTTCCTACAATGAGCAGTTCTTC
TRBV11-3	-	TRBJ1-1	-	CASSPDSYLNTEAFF	TGTGCCAGCAGCCCCGACAGCTACTTGAACACTGAAGCTTTCTTT
TRBV2	-	TRBJ2-3	TRBD2	CASSGSSGYTDTQYF	TGTGCCAGCAGTGGGTCTAGCGGTTACACAGATACGCAGTATTTT
TRBV7-3	-	TRBJ2-3	TRBD2	CASSPRLAVRPDTQYF	TGTGCCAGCAGCCCCCGACTAGCGGTACGCCCAGATACGCAGTATTTT
TRBV5-1	-	TRBJ2-3	-	CASSPTRRTDTQYF	TGCGCCAGCAGCCCGACTCGGCGCACAGATACGCAGTATTTT
TRBV7-2	-	TRBJ2-7	TRBD2	CASSLLLIAGGLDNEQYF	TGTGCCAGCAGCTTATTATTGATAGCGGGAGGGCTGGACAACGAGCAGTACTTC
TRBV7-6	-	TRBJ2-1	TRBD2	CASSLTSGSSEQFF	TGTGCCAGCAGCTTAACTAGCGGGAGTAGTGAGCAGTTCTTC
TRBV5-8	-	TRBJ1-2	-	CASEVGRPPGGYTF	TGTGCCAGTGAGGTGGGCAGGCCCCCGGGAGGCTACACCTTC
TRBV7-9	once	TRBJ2-7	TRBD1	CASSPDRGRAYEQYF	TGTGCCAGCAGCCCTGACAGGGGGCGGGCCTACGAGCAGTACTTC
TRBV28	-	TRBJ1-2	TRBD1	CASGKPGRGSGYTF	TGTGCCAGCGGAAAACCGGGCAGGGGGTCAGGCTACACCTTC
TRBV28	-	TRBJ2-2	-	CASSIRDFSTGELFF	TGTGCCAGTTCGATTCGGGACTTCTCCACCGGGGAGCTGTTTTTT
TRBV7-7	-	TRBJ2-7	TRBD2	CASSPSGLAASYEQYF	TGTGCTAGCAGCCCATCGGGACTAGCGGCTTCCTACGAGCAGTACTTC
TRBV15	-	TRBJ1-4	-	CATSRDRVQTNEKLFF	TGTGCCACCAGCAGAGATCGGGTGCAGACTAATGAAAAACTGTTTTTT
TRBV11-2	-	TRBJ2-2	TRBD2	CASSLGTAPGGPGTGELFF	TGTGCCAGCAGCTTAGGGACCGCCCCGGGAGGGCCGGGCACCGGGGAGCTGTTTTTT
TRBV5-8	once	TRBJ2-1	TRBD2	CASSPARRLAGVRNYNEQFF	TGTGCCAGCAGCCCCGCCCGCCGACTAGCGGGAGTCCGGAATTACAATGAGCAGTTCTTC
TRBV7-9	once	TRBJ2-3	-	CASSFGGGARDTQYF	TGTGCCAGCAGCTTTGGCGGGGGCGCGCGGGATACGCAGTATTTT
TRBV27	-	TRBJ1-6	-	CASSFRGSSYNSPLHF	TGTGCCAGCAGTTTTAGGGGAAGCTCCTATAATTCACCCCTCCACTTT
TRBV12-5	-	TRBJ2-1	-	CASGLVERANEQFF	TGTGCTAGTGGTTTGGTAGAGAGGGCCAATGAGCAGTTCTTC
TRBV7-6	-	TRBJ2-7	-	CASSPSRGYEQYF	TGTGCCAGCAGTCCGTCCCGGGGCTACGAGCAGTACTTC
TRBV2	-	TRBJ2-2	TRBD2	CASKTSGRSRTGELFF	TGTGCCAGCAAAACTAGCGGGAGAAGTCGCACCGGGGAGCTGTTTTTT
TRBV5-6	-	TRBJ2-3	TRBD2	CASSLRRGSRTDTQYF	TGTGCCAGCAGCTTGAGGCGCGGGAGTAGAACAGATACGCAGTATTTT
TRBV6-5	-	TRBJ1-3	-	CASSYLQGPGNTIYF	TGTGCCAGCAGTTACCTACAGGGACCTGGAAACACCATATATTTT
TRBV30	-	TRBJ2-7	TRBD1	CAWDGTGSYNEQYF	TGTGCCTGGGACGGGACAGGGTCGTACAACGAGCAGTACTTC
TRBV27	-	TRBJ2-7	TRBD2	CASSPLQLAGVGSYEQYF	TGTGCCAGCAGTCCCCTCCAGCTAGCGGGAGTAGGATCCTACGAGCAGTACTTC
TRBV5-5	-	TRBJ2-7	TRBD2	CASSGSGGTGEQYF	TGTGCCAGCAGCGGGTCGGGGGGGACCGGCGAGCAGTACTTC
TRBV19	-	TRBJ1-2	TRBD1	CATTSDRGLGGYTF	TGTGCCACTACCTCGGACAGGGGGCTCGGTGGCTACACCTTC
TRBV5-1	-	TRBJ2-3	TRBD1	CASSLGQVPTDTQYF	TGCGCCAGCAGCCTAGGACAGGTACCGACAGATACGCAGTATTTT
TRBV30	-	TRBJ1-1	-	CALFREHRNTEAFF	TGTGCCTTATTCCGGGAACACCGGAACACTGAAGCTTTCTTT
TRBV27	-	TRBJ2-3	-	CASSPYPIPTRYTQYF	TGTGCCAGCAGTCCCTACCCGATCCCCACGCGGTATACGCAGTATTTT
TRBV30	-	TRBJ1-6	TRBD1	CAWGPDPGTGNSPLHF	TGTGCCTGGGGCCCTGACCCCGGGACAGGTAATTCACCCCTCCACTTT
TRBV14	-	TRBJ2-7	-	CASSLRQPSYEQYF	TGTGCCAGCAGCCTGAGACAGCCCTCCTACGAGCAGTACTTC
TRBV25-1	few	TRBJ1-3	-	CASSPERAASGNTIYF	TGTGCCAGCAGTCCCGAGCGGGCCGCCTCTGGAAACACCATATATTTT
TRBV4-2	-	TRBJ2-1	-	CASSSLGGRECEQFF	TGTGCCAGCAGCTCCCTGGGGGGGCGGGAGTGTGAGCAGTTCTTC
TRBV11-2	-	TRBJ2-1	-	CASTPGWAGNNEQFF	TGTGCCAGCACCCCGGGATGGGCGGGAAACAATGAGCAGTTCTTC
TRBV30	once	TRBJ2-1	-	CAWSPTRVPRQFF	TGTGCCTGGAGTCCTACTAGGGTTCCCCGGCAGTTCTTC
TRBV10-3	-	TRBJ1-1	TRBD1	CAISSRGQGTEAFF	TGTGCCATCAGTTCAAGGGGGCAGGGCACTGAAGCTTTCTTT
TRBV4-3	-	TRBJ2-1	TRBD2	CASSQDSPSGYNEQFF	TGCGCCAGCAGCCAAGATTCTCCTAGCGGCTACAATGAGCAGTTCTTC
TRBV5-8	-	TRBJ1-5	-	CASSSSDQPQHF	TGTGCCAGCAGCTCGAGTGATCAGCCCCAGCATTTT
TRBV27	-	TRBJ1-1	TRBD1	CASSPTGVGTEAFF	TGTGCCAGCAGCCCGACAGGGGTGGGTACTGAAGCTTTCTTT
TRBV25-1	-	TRBJ2-1	TRBD2	CASSPLREGKYNEQFF	TGTGCCAGCAGTCCCCTGCGGGAGGGGAAATACAATGAGCAGTTCTTC